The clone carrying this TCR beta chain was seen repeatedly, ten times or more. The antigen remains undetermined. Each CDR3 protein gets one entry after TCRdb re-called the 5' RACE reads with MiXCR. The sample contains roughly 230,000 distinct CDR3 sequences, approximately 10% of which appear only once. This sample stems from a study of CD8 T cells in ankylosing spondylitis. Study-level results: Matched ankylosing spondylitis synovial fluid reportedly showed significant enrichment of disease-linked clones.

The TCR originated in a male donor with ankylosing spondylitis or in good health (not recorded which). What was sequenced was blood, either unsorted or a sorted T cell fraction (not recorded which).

CDR3 bases: TGCAGTGCTAGAGATCGCACCTCGGGGGGGGAGCTGTTTTTT. It is translated as CSARDRTSGGELFF. V is TRBV20-1 and J is TRBJ2-2; D may be TRBD2 (5 bases). From germline, CDR1 is DFQATT and CDR2 SNEGSKA (reference sequence). The CDR3 contains 14 residues. Trimming stripped 0 bases from V and 8 bases from J, with 13 bases between.